The rows below give T cell receptor beta chains drawn from one sample of a study of blood T cell repertoires in COVID-19. Here immunoSEQ multiplex PCR was the method, and the copy in TCRdb shows in-frame clones only, minus some. The sample has some 310,000 clones; roughly 84% are singletons. Sequencing used peripheral blood. These receptors originate from a man aged 50 to 59 with active or convalescent COVID-19. CDR3s include the opening cysteine and the closing phenylalanine or tryptophan. A D gene is named only where the DNA matches it firmly. Clone size, where shown, is once, few, many, or a class for clones that have expanded.

abundance,d_gene,v_gene,j_gene,len,CDR3nt,CDR3aa
-,-,TRBV7-3,TRBJ1-6,16,TGTGCCAGCAGCTTAACCGGGATACAGAGGAATTCACCCCTCCACTTT,CASSLTGIQRNSPLHF
-,TRBD1,TRBV6-5,TRBJ2-7,14,TGTGCCAGCATCCGGACAGGGGCATCCTACGAGCAGTACTTC,CASIRTGASYEQYF
-,-,TRBV27,TRBJ1-2,16,TGTGCCAGCAGTTTATACCCTGGACAGTTTAACTATGGCTACACCTTC,CASSLYPGQFNYGYTF
-,TRBD2,TRBV9,TRBJ2-1,15,TGTGCCAGCAGCTCTCGGACTAGCGGGTACAATGAGCAGTTCTTC,CASSSRTSGYNEQFF
-,TRBD1,TRBV6-5,TRBJ1-2,15,TGTGCCAGCAGTATGACCGGGACAGGAAATCGGGGCTACACCTTC,CASSMTGTGNRGYTF
-,TRBD2,TRBV7-3,TRBJ2-5,15,TGTGCCAGCAGCCTAGCGGGAGGAGAGGATGAGACCCAGTACTTC,CASSLAGGEDETQYF
-,-,TRBV3-1/TRBV3-2,TRBJ2-1,16,TGTGCCAGCAGCCCAATCCAGGGGGGCTCCTACAATGAGCAGTTCTTC,CASSPIQGGSYNEQFF
-,TRBD1,TRBV29-1,TRBJ1-4,11,TGCAGCGTTGGACAGGGCGAAAAACTGTTTTTT,CSVGQGEKLFF
-,TRBD1,TRBV5-6,TRBJ1-4,15,TGTGCCAGCAGCTCAACAGGGGCTCTCAATGAAAAACTGTTTTTT,CASSSTGALNEKLFF
-,-,TRBV29-1,TRBJ2-1,14,TGCAGCGTTGTAGTCGAGGTACCCGCCAATGAGCAGTTCTTC,CSVVVEVPANEQFF
-,TRBD2,TRBV4-1,TRBJ2-7,15,TGCGCCAGCAGCCAAGCTAGCGGGAGCTCCTACGAGCAGTACTTC,CASSQASGSSYEQYF
-,-,TRBV27,TRBJ1-4,14,TGTGCCAGCAGTTTATCGAGAGGGAATGAAAAACTGTTTTTT,CASSLSRGNEKLFF
-,TRBD1,TRBV28,TRBJ2-7,15,TGTGCCAGCAGCCCGGGGGGGACAGGGGCCTGGGAGCAGTACTTC,CASSPGGTGAWEQYF
-,-,TRBV7-2,TRBJ1-6,13,TGTGCCAGCAGCCCGGGGGGTAATTCACCCCTCCACTTT,CASSPGGNSPLHF
-,-,TRBV5-5,TRBJ2-3,13,TGTGCCAGCAGCTTGGACAGTAGTAATACGCAGTATTTT,CASSLDSSNTQYF
-,TRBD1,TRBV28,TRBJ1-1,16,TGTGCCAGCAGTTTATTCGAAGGGGGCGGTAACACTGAAGCTTTCTTT,CASSLFEGGGNTEAFF
few,TRBD2,TRBV29-1,TRBJ2-5,15,TGCAGCGTTGAAATTGCTAGCGGATCCCAAGAGACCCAGTACTTC,CSVEIASGSQETQYF
few,TRBD2,TRBV4-2,TRBJ2-1,15,TGTGCCAGCAGCCCGAGCGGGAGGGGATTAAATGAGCAGTTCTTC,CASSPSGRGLNEQFF
-,TRBD1,TRBV4-2,TRBJ1-3,14,TGTGCCAGCAGCCAAGGCCAGGGGGCGAACACCATATATTTT,CASSQGQGANTIYF
-,TRBD1,TRBV7-9,TRBJ1-1,11,TGTGCCAGCAGCGAACAGGGGCGAGCTTTCTTT,CASSEQGRAFF
-,-,TRBV10-3,TRBJ1-4,13,TGTGCCATCAGTGTGGCAGGAGGTGAAAAACTGTTTTTT,CAISVAGGEKLFF
once,TRBD1,TRBV27,TRBJ2-7,14,TGTGCCAGCAGAATTCAGGGGGCGCTTAACGAGCAGTACTTC,CASRIQGALNEQYF
-,-,TRBV15,TRBJ1-1,13,TGTGCCACCAGCAGAGATCAGGGTACTGAAGCTTTCTTT,CATSRDQGTEAFF
once,TRBD2,TRBV6-5,TRBJ2-7,16,TGTGCCAGCAGTTCTACGACTAGCGGGGGGCTCTACGAGCAGTACTTC,CASSSTTSGGLYEQYF
-,TRBD2,TRBV5-4,TRBJ2-2,18,TGTGCCAGCAGCCCGGGACTAGCGGGAACCGCGGGCACCGGGGAGCTGTTTTTT,CASSPGLAGTAGTGELFF
-,-,TRBV2,TRBJ1-1,14,TGTGCCAGCAGGATTGGTCAGATGAACACTGAAGCTTTCTTT,CASRIGQMNTEAFF
once,TRBD2,TRBV3-1/TRBV3-2,TRBJ2-2,16,TGTGCCAGCAGCCCTGGACTAGCAGGAAACACCGGGGAGCTGTTTTTT,CASSPGLAGNTGELFF
-,-,TRBV5-4,TRBJ1-6,15,TGTGCCAGCAGCCCGCCCGGGGGATATAATTCACCCCTCCACTTT,CASSPPGGYNSPLHF
-,-,TRBV7-2,TRBJ2-1,15,TGTGCCAGCACCTACTACGGTCAAACGAACAATGAGCAGTTCTTC,CASTYYGQTNNEQFF
-,-,TRBV7-9,TRBJ1-4,12,TGTGCCAGCAGCTTAGAAGGAGAGGGACTGTTTTTT,CASSLEGEGLFF
-,-,TRBV5-1,TRBJ2-7,13,TGCGCCAGCAGCTTCGGCAGGGAGGACGAGCAGTACTTC,CASSFGREDEQYF
-,-,TRBV27,TRBJ1-2,13,TGTGCCAGCAGTTTAAACAGGGTGGACGGCTACACCTTC,CASSLNRVDGYTF
-,-,TRBV28,TRBJ2-7,14,TGTGCCAGCAGTTCTCCCCGGAGAAATTACGAGCAGTACTTC,CASSSPRRNYEQYF
-,-,TRBV6-1,TRBJ1-1,14,TGTGCCAGCAGTGAAGTGAGACGGGTCCCTGAAGCTTTCTTT,CASSEVRRVPEAFF
-,-,TRBV6-2/TRBV6-3,TRBJ1-1,14,TGTGCCAGCAGCCGAACCTGGGGGGGCACTGAAGCTTTCTTT,CASSRTWGGTEAFF
-,TRBD1,TRBV28,TRBJ1-5,17,TGTGCCAGCAATTCCGCCAGGGGGCGCGAAAGCAATCAGCCCCAGCATTTT,CASNSARGRESNQPQHF
-,-,TRBV7-3,TRBJ2-7,15,TGTGCCAGCAGCCTACAAAGCGGGTCAGCCTACGAGCAGTACTTC,CASSLQSGSAYEQYF
-,TRBD2,TRBV7-3,TRBJ2-3,16,TGTGCCAGCAGCCCCCCCCCTAGCGGGGGGTTAGATACGCAGTATTTT,CASSPPPSGGLDTQYF
-,-,TRBV6-1,TRBJ1-4,14,TGTGCCAGCAGACCGCGGGGGGGCCATGAAAAACTGTTTTTT,CASRPRGGHEKLFF
few,-,TRBV3-1/TRBV3-2,TRBJ2-7,14,TGTGCCAGCAGCCAAGGAGGCGGGGCGAGGGGGCAGTACTTC,CASSQGGGARGQYF
-,-,TRBV3-1/TRBV3-2,TRBJ1-4,15,TGTGCCAGCAGCGAGAGTCCCTCCTTTAGTGAAAAACTGTTTTTT,CASSESPSFSEKLFF
-,-,TRBV10-3,TRBJ2-1,15,TGTGCCATCAGGGACGGACAGAGCTTGAGGGGTGAGCAGTTCTTC,CAIRDGQSLRGEQFF
-,TRBD1,TRBV30,TRBJ1-1,16,TGTGCCTGGAGCTCGGGACAGGGGGCGACGAACACTGAAGCTTTCTTT,CAWSSGQGATNTEAFF
-,-,TRBV5-1,TRBJ2-1,13,TGCGCCAGCAGCTTGGGGGCAGGGAATGAGCAGTTCTTC,CASSLGAGNEQFF
-,TRBD1,TRBV3-1/TRBV3-2,TRBJ2-5,13,TGTGCCAGCAGCCATGACAGGGAAGAGACCCAGTACTTC,CASSHDREETQYF
-,-,TRBV2,TRBJ1-1,12,TGTGCCAGTTTAGGGGGGAACACTGAAGCTTTCTTT,CASLGGNTEAFF
-,-,TRBV6-1,TRBJ1-4,16,TGTGCCAGCGGTGACACGAAACACGCAACTAATGAAAAACTGTTTTTT,CASGDTKHATNEKLFF
-,-,TRBV5-4,TRBJ1-3,15,TGTGCCAGCAGCTTGGCGGGGGGGGACGGAAACACCATATATTTT,CASSLAGGDGNTIYF